This T cell receptor (beta chain) stems from a study of blood T cell repertoires in COVID-19. The assay was immunoSEQ multiplex PCR, and TCRdb's table has in-frame clones only and misses some. Among approximately 200,000 clones, roughly four fifths were seen once, and the ten largest hold about 9%. Per the germline V gene, CDR1 is SGHRS and CDR2 is YFSETQ. The junction had 6 bases not matched to a gene; V was cut back by 4 bases and J by 3 bases. The CDR3 extends over 14 amino acids. The rearrangement joins TRBV5-1 to TRBJ1-2; 7 bases fit TRBD1. Sequences were obtained from PBMCs or T cells enriched from blood (not recorded which). The TCR originated in a man between 40 and 49 years old who had recovered from COVID-19. DNA of the CDR3: TGCGCCAGCAGCGAACAGGGGCCTTACTATGGCTACACCTTC. Its protein is CASSEQGPYYGYTF. Variable domain in full (rest from reference TRBV5-1 and TRBJ1-2): KAGVTQTPRYLIKTRGQQVTLSCSPISGHRSVSWYQQTPGQGLQFLFEYFSETQRNKGNFPGRFSGRQFSNSRSEMNVSTLELGDSALYLCASSEQGPYYGYTFGSGTRLTVV.